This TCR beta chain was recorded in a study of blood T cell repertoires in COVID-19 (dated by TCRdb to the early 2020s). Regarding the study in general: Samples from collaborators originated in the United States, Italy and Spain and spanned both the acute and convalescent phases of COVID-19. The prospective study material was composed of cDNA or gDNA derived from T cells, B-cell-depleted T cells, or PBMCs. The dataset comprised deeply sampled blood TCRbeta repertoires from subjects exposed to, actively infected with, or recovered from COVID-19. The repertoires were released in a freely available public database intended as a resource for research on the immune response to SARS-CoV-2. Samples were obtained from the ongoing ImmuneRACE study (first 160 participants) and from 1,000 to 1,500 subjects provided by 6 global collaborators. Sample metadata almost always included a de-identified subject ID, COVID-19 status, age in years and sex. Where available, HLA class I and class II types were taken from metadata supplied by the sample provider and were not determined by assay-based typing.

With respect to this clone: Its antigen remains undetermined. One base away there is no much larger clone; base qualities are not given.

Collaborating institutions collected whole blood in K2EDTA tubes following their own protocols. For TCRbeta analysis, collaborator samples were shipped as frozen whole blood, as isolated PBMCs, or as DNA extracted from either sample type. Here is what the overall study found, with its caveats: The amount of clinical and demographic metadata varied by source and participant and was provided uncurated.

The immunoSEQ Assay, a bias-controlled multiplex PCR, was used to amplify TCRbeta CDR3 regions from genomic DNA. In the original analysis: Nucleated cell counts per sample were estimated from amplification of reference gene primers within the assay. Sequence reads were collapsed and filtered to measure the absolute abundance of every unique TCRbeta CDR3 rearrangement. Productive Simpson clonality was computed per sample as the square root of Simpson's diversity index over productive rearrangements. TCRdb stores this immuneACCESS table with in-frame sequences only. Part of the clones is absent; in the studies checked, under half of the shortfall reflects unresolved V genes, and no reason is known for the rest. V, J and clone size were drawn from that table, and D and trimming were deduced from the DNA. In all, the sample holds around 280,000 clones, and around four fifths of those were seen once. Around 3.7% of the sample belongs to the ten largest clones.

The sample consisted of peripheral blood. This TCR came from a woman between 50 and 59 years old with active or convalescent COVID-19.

The DNA reads as follows: TGTGCCTGGAGTGTAGGGCAGGGAAGGGTGCCCTCTGGAAACACCATATATTTT. This yields the protein CAWSVGQGRVPSGNTIYF. Recombination connected TRBV30 to TRBJ1-3, with TRBD1 as a weak D call on 5 bases. V and J are truncated by 0 bases and 0 bases respectively, leaving an intervening sequence of 18 bases. Inclusive of the bounding cysteine and phenylalanine, the CDR3 is 18 residues long. Only the CDR3 region is kept as DNA, spanning 54 bases read in frame from base 1. The CDR1 and CDR2 encoded by the germline V gene (reference sequence) are GTSNPN and SVGIG.